The 8 T cell receptor beta chains listed next were all sequenced from one sample in a study of regulatory T cells in long-lasting Graves disease. Sequencing libraries for TCR beta were prepared with iRepertoire HTBI primers and Arm-PCR of CDR3 regions. TCRdb passed the multiplex PCR reads through MiXCR, listing each CDR3 protein once. Altogether about 460,000 distinct CDR3 sequences are present, roughly 22% being singletons, with the ten largest covering about 12%. Indicated time point: persistent/refractory GD, antithyroid drugs over 5 years with positive TRAb. Construction of the TCR library relied on RNA isolated from PBMCs. The sequences come from peripheral blood mononuclear cells (PBMCs), collected when the disease was refractory, from a patient treated with antithyroid drugs. Every receptor here comes from a female donor with Graves disease.

The chain uses TRBV28 and TRBJ2-5, with 9 bases aligning to TRBD2. Germline V CDR1 and CDR2: MDHEN, SYDVKM. J was trimmed by 7 bases and V by 9 bases; bases with no gene match: 12. The CDR3 sequence is 14 residues long. In DNA form, the CDR3 reads TGTGCCAGTAATTTTGCTAGCGGGAAAGGGACCCAGTACTTC. As protein: CASNFASGKGTQYF.

This clonotype was counted ten times or more. The CDR3: CASSPGQGNNYGYTF. The CDR3 DNA follows: TGTGCCAGCAGTCCCGGACAGGGAAATAACTATGGCTACACCTTC. The chain combines TRBV2 with TRBJ1-2; 8 bases match TRBD1. The V gene's germline CDR1 is SNHLY and CDR2 FYNNEI. The V gene end was trimmed by 5 bases and the J gene end by 1 base; junction bases not matched to a gene: 6. The CDR3 extends over 15 amino acids.

This clonotype has a count of ten or more. The chain is built from TRBV6-1 and TRBJ2-5, with 8 bases identical to TRBD1. V was clipped by 5 bases and J by 1 base; unmatched bases: 3. The CDR3 contains 14 residues. CDR1 is MNHNS and CDR2 is SASEGT in the germline V gene. The CDR3 DNA sequence: TGTGCCAGCAGTAAGACAGGGGCCCAAGAGACCCAGTACTTC. Amino acid sequence: CASSKTGAQETQYF.

The chain has TRBV19 and TRBJ2-7; D tentatively fits TRBD1 or TRBD2 (5 bases each). With 6 bases removed from V and 7 bases from J, the gap between germline ends came to 19 bases. CDR1 LNHDA and CDR2 SQIVND come from the germline V gene (reference sequence). The CDR3 is made up of 14 amino acids. The DNA of the CDR3 is TGTGCCAGTAGCCCGGCAGGGCGCTCGGGGGAGCAGTACTTC. The encoded protein is CASSPAGRSGEQYF.

V gene TRBV7-6 combines with J gene TRBJ2-7, with a weak D call TRBD1 (5 bases). Germline lookup yields CDR1 SGHVS and CDR2 FNYEAQ. The CDR3 covers 15 residues. V was cut by 1 base and J by 1 base, with 11 bases left in between. The CDR3: CASSLEAGYSYEQYF. CDR3 coding DNA: TGTGCCAGCAGCTTAGAGGCAGGGTATTCCTACGAGCAGTACTTC.

This clonotype has only a few counts. The CDR3 here is CASTRDSGHEQFF. Here the CDR3 DNA reads TGTGCCAGCACCAGGGACTCCGGCCATGAGCAGTTCTTC. This chain uses TRBV7-2 with TRBJ2-1; maybe TRBD2 (6 bases). V gave up 7 bases and J gave up 8 bases, with 15 bases separating them. The germline CDR1 and CDR2 sequences are SGHTA and FQGNSA. This CDR3 comprises 13 residues.

This chain uses TRBV5-6 with TRBJ2-2, with a tentative D call TRBD2 (5 bases). This CDR3 region has 15 residues. Germline assignment: CDR1 SGHDT and CDR2 YYEEEE. Trimming took off 6 bases at V and 0 bases at J, with 12 bases between the two ends. The CDR3 here is CASTPGIPNTGELFF. Written as DNA, the CDR3 is TGTGCCAGCACTCCCGGGATCCCGAACACCGGGGAGCTGTTTTTT.

This clonotype was detected only a few times. V gene TRBV30 combines with J gene TRBJ1-1; perhaps TRBD1 as D (5 bases). Trimming left V 4 bases short and J 4 bases short, with 13 bases between. Per the germline V gene, CDR1 is GTSNPN and CDR2 is SVGIG (reference sequence). The CDR3 covers 13 residues. CDR3 sequence reads: CAWNVREFTEAFF. CDR3 DNA sequence: TGTGCCTGGAACGTCAGGGAATTCACTGAAGCTTTCTTT. The full variable domain, its missing parts supplied by reference TRBV30 and TRBJ1-1, is SQTIHQWPATLVQPVGSPLSLECTVEGTSNPNLYWYRQAAGRGLQLLFYSVGIGQISSEVPQNLSASRPQDRQFILSSKKLLLSDSGFYLCAWNVREFTEAFFGQGTRLTVV.